A selection of T cell receptor beta chains follows, all from one sample in a study of blood T cell repertoires in COVID-19. This table comes from immunoSEQ multiplex PCR, and its TCRdb copy is limited to in-frame clones, with some not included. The table shows about 170,000 clones, with 70% to 85% occurring only once. Source material: peripheral blood. The receptor set was obtained from a man in his fifties or sixties who had recovered from COVID-19. CDR3s include the opening cysteine and the closing phenylalanine or tryptophan. Fields, in order: V gene, J gene, CDR3 protein.

V gene: TRBV7-3; J gene: TRBJ1-1; CDR3 protein: CASSFRRNTEAFF
V gene: TRBV2; J gene: TRBJ2-6; CDR3 protein: CASKDSAGANVLTF
V gene: TRBV19; J gene: TRBJ1-2; CDR3 protein: CASSRTGAYGYTF
V gene: TRBV6-5; J gene: TRBJ1-2; CDR3 protein: CASSDGQGYGYTF
V gene: TRBV11-3; J gene: TRBJ2-5; CDR3 protein: CASSLRTGAETQYF
V gene: TRBV19; J gene: TRBJ2-7; CDR3 protein: CASSIASGGAGEQYF
V gene: TRBV19; J gene: TRBJ2-1; CDR3 protein: CASRSERDREEQFF
V gene: TRBV19; J gene: TRBJ2-3; CDR3 protein: CASRAGLSDTQYF
V gene: TRBV27; J gene: TRBJ1-2; CDR3 protein: CASSPRMGAGGYTF
V gene: TRBV7-9; J gene: TRBJ2-5; CDR3 protein: CASSVSISPEYF